The rows below give T cell receptor beta chains drawn from one sample of a study of blood T cell repertoires in COVID-19. Generated by immunoSEQ multiplex PCR, the TCRdb table keeps only in-frame clones and is missing some. The top ten clones hold over 8.5% of a sample with 90,000 to 100,000 clones, over 70% of them seen once. Sequences were obtained from peripheral blood. These TCRs come from an elderly woman with acute or convalescent COVID-19. The CDR3 runs from the conserved cysteine through the conserved F or W. The order of the fields is clone size, V gene, J gene, D gene, CDR3 DNA, CDR3 protein. The D gene is left open where the match is weak. A row's size may be missing; if present it is once, few, many or a size class.

-	TRBV11-2	TRBJ1-1	-	TGTGCCAGCAGCTTTCAGGGTTCTGAAGCTTTCTTT	CASSFQGSEAFF
-	TRBV11-3	TRBJ2-5	TRBD1	TGTGCCAGCAGCCGAGGGGGCACGGGACAAGAGACCCAGTACTTC	CASSRGGTGQETQYF
once	TRBV6-6	TRBJ2-5	-	TGTGCCAGCAGTTACTGGGGAGGACGGGAGACCCAGTACTTC	CASSYWGGRETQYF
-	TRBV28	TRBJ1-5	-	TGTGCCAGCACCCAAAGGAGGAGTAGCAATCAGCCCCAGCATTTT	CASTQRRSSNQPQHF
-	TRBV7-9	TRBJ2-3	TRBD1	TGTGCCAGCAGCTTTCGCTCAGGGACAGGGGGCGGAGATACGCAGTATTTT	CASSFRSGTGGGDTQYF
-	TRBV15	TRBJ1-2	TRBD1	TGTGCCACCAGCAGAGGGGGACAGGGTAACTATGGCTACACCTTC	CATSRGGQGNYGYTF
once	TRBV15	TRBJ2-5	-	TGTGCCACCAGCAGAGGTCGCCACTATAGCCAAGAGACCCAGTACTTC	CATSRGRHYSQETQYF
-	TRBV19	TRBJ1-5	-	TGTGCCAGTAGTCCTACAGGGTCCCATAGCAATCAGCCCCAGCATTTT	CASSPTGSHSNQPQHF
-	TRBV7-3	TRBJ2-1	-	TGTGCCAGCAGCTCGAGGGGGGGTTCCTACAATGAGCAGTTCTTC	CASSSRGGSYNEQFF
-	TRBV12-3/TRBV12-4	TRBJ1-1	-	TGTGCCAGCGATCGAAGGGGCACTGAAGCTTTCTTT	CASDRRGTEAFF
-	TRBV25-1	TRBJ2-7	-	TGTGCCAGCAGTGAATACCTCAGGGGTAGAAGCGAGCAGTACTTC	CASSEYLRGRSEQYF
-	TRBV15	TRBJ1-6	TRBD1	TGTGCCACCAGCAGACTCGGGACAGGGTTTCAGCCCCTCCACTTT	CATSRLGTGFQPLHF
-	TRBV11-2	TRBJ2-5	-	TGTGCCAGCAGCTCTAATACAGGGACCGGGACCCAGTACTTC	CASSSNTGTGTQYF
-	TRBV5-6	TRBJ2-2	-	TGTGCCAGCAGCTTGGGCAGGAACACCGGGGAGCTGTTTTTT	CASSLGRNTGELFF
-	TRBV10-3	TRBJ2-7	-	TGTGCCGCACGGACCGGGGACGAGCAGTACTTC	CAARTGDEQYF
medium-sized	TRBV9	TRBJ2-7	-	TGTGCCAGCAGCCCAGAGTTCAGGGACGAGCAGTACTTC	CASSPEFRDEQYF
-	TRBV19	TRBJ1-5	TRBD1	TGTGCCAGTAGTCCTCACAGGGGGCAGAGCAATCAGCCCCAGCATTTT	CASSPHRGQSNQPQHF
once	TRBV12-3/TRBV12-4	TRBJ1-2	-	TGTGCCAGCGCTCCGTCCGGGGGGAGGGGCTACACCTTC	CASAPSGGRGYTF
-	TRBV6-6	TRBJ2-7	TRBD1	TGTGCCAGCAGCAGGCAGGGGACAGGCTCCTACGAGCAGTACTTC	CASSRQGTGSYEQYF
-	TRBV19	TRBJ2-3	-	TGTGCCAGTAGTATTGGTCTTGGGGAGACAGATACGCAGTATTTT	CASSIGLGETDTQYF
-	TRBV5-4	TRBJ2-7	TRBD2	TGTGCCAGCAGCCCCGGGGGGACTAGCGGGGGTGACGAGCAGTACTTC	CASSPGGTSGGDEQYF
-	TRBV7-9	TRBJ2-7	TRBD1	TGTGCCAGCAGCTTAGGAGGAACAGGGGGCATAAACGAGCAGTACTTC	CASSLGGTGGINEQYF
-	TRBV29-1	TRBJ2-1	TRBD1	TGCAGCGGAGGGGGCCAATCCTACAATGAGCAGTTCTTC	CSGGGQSYNEQFF
once	TRBV30	TRBJ1-2	-	TGTGCCTCTTACAGGGAAGGCTACACCTTC	CASYREGYTF
-	TRBV30	TRBJ1-3	-	TGTGCCTGGGATCAGGGGTCTGGAAACACCATATATTTT	CAWDQGSGNTIYF
-	TRBV5-5	TRBJ1-1	-	TGTGCCAGCAGCTTACAATCGAACACTGAAGCTTTCTTT	CASSLQSNTEAFF
few	TRBV7-2	TRBJ1-5	TRBD1	TGTGCCAGCAGCCCTGAGCAGGGGGGCAATCAGCCCCAGCATTTT	CASSPEQGGNQPQHF
-	TRBV6-6	TRBJ1-6	TRBD1	TGTGCCAGCAGTTACTCGTACGGGACAGGGAGTTCACCCCTCCACTTT	CASSYSYGTGSSPLHF
-	TRBV5-1	TRBJ2-5	TRBD1	TGCGCCAGCAGCTTACAGGGGGCAGTTGGGGAGACCCAGTACTTC	CASSLQGAVGETQYF
-	TRBV6-5	TRBJ1-2	-	TGTGCCAGCAGCCCATCAGGGGTCCGTAACTATGGCTACACCTTC	CASSPSGVRNYGYTF
-	TRBV9	TRBJ2-3	TRBD2	TGTGCCAGCAGCGTAGCTACGGCGGGGGGGGGCACAGATACGCAGTATTTT	CASSVATAGGGTDTQYF
-	TRBV20-1	TRBJ1-2	TRBD1	TGCAGTGCTAGTCCCGACGACAGGGGGCGAGCGAACTATGGCTACACCTTC	CSASPDDRGRANYGYTF
-	TRBV5-1	TRBJ1-4	TRBD1	TGCGCCAGCAGCTTGTCTCGGACAGGGGCTGAGGAAAAACTGTTTTTT	CASSLSRTGAEEKLFF
-	TRBV13	TRBJ2-3	TRBD2	TGTGCCAGCAGCTTAGCGGCGGGGGGTGTCTATACAGATACGCAGTATTTT	CASSLAAGGVYTDTQYF
-	TRBV3-1/TRBV3-2	TRBJ2-7	TRBD1	TGTGCCAGCAGCCAATTGACAGGGGGGTCCTACGAGCAGTACTTC	CASSQLTGGSYEQYF
once	TRBV27	TRBJ2-7	TRBD1	TGTGCCAGCAGTTTCGGACAGGGGAAGGGCTACGAGCAGTACTTC	CASSFGQGKGYEQYF
-	TRBV24-1	TRBJ2-1	TRBD2	TGTGCCACCTCCCGGGGCGGGGGTAACAATGAGCAGTTCTTC	CATSRGGGNNEQFF
-	TRBV6-2/TRBV6-3	TRBJ2-4	TRBD2	TGTGCCAGCAGCTCGGGGGGGATATTAGCCAAAAACATTCAGTACTTC	CASSSGGILAKNIQYF
-	TRBV7-2	TRBJ1-5	-	TGTGCCAGCAGCTTTTATGATCAGCCCCAGCATTTT	CASSFYDQPQHF
-	TRBV5-1	TRBJ2-5	TRBD2	TGCGCCAGCGAGCGGGGGGACCAAGAGACCCAGTACTTC	CASERGDQETQYF
-	TRBV6-2/TRBV6-3	TRBJ2-6	TRBD1	TGTGCCAGCAGTTACGGACAGGGCCCGACTGGGGCCAACGTCCTGACTTTC	CASSYGQGPTGANVLTF
-	TRBV6-2/TRBV6-3	TRBJ2-2	-	TGTGCCAGCAGTTATAGTTTCACCGGGGAGCTGTTTTTT	CASSYSFTGELFF
-	TRBV5-1	TRBJ2-4	-	TGCGCCAGCAGCGCACAGGGAGCCAAAAACATTCAGTACTTC	CASSAQGAKNIQYF
-	TRBV19	TRBJ2-3	-	TGTGCCAGTAGTATCCTGACAGTAGGGGATACGCAGTATTTT	CASSILTVGDTQYF
-	TRBV28	TRBJ1-2	-	TGTGCCAGCAGTTTCGATTGGAGGCTAGGGAACTATGGCTACACCTTC	CASSFDWRLGNYGYTF
-	TRBV10-1	TRBJ1-4	-	TGCGCCAGCAGACCGACAAGGCCTAATGAAAAACTGTTTTTT	CASRPTRPNEKLFF
-	TRBV5-1	TRBJ1-1	TRBD1	TGCGCCAGCAGCTTTTCCAGGGGGGAGACTGAAGCTTTCTTT	CASSFSRGETEAFF
-	TRBV5-6	TRBJ2-3	-	TGTGCCAGCAGCTTGGACACCCGGGGGTCAGATACGCAGTATTTT	CASSLDTRGSDTQYF
-	TRBV6-6	TRBJ1-2	-	TGTGCCAGCAGTTTACCTCAGGGCTGGGGCTACACCTTC	CASSLPQGWGYTF
-	TRBV4-3	TRBJ1-3	-	TGCGCCAGCAGCCAAGTCACGGCTGGAAACACCATATATTTT	CASSQVTAGNTIYF
-	TRBV5-4	TRBJ1-3	TRBD1	TGTGCCAGCAGCTTACAGACAGGGGCTGGAAACACCATATATTTT	CASSLQTGAGNTIYF
-	TRBV2	TRBJ1-2	-	TGTGCCAGCAAATCAGACTATGGGGACTATGGCTACACCTTC	CASKSDYGDYGYTF
once	TRBV12-3/TRBV12-4	TRBJ1-2	-	TGTGCCAGCAGTTCGGAGAGGGTCTATGGCTACACCTTC	CASSSERVYGYTF
-	TRBV5-8	TRBJ2-3	-	TGTGCCAGCAGCTCGCGGAGTGCAGATACGCAGTATTTT	CASSSRSADTQYF
-	TRBV13	TRBJ2-6	TRBD1	TGTGCCAGCAGCTTAGGCCTGGGACAGGGGATTACTGGGGCCAACGTCCTGACTTTC	CASSLGLGQGITGANVLTF
-	TRBV30	TRBJ1-4	TRBD1	TGTGCCTGTAACGTTGCAGGGGGCTCGTATGAAAAACTGTTTTTT	CACNVAGGSYEKLFF
-	TRBV6-5	TRBJ2-3	-	TGTGCCAGCAGGACTACCCGCACAGATACGCAGTATTTT	CASRTTRTDTQYF
-	TRBV5-1	TRBJ2-7	TRBD1	TGCGCCAGCAGCCGGACAGGGGGCAAGGACGAGCAGTACTTC	CASSRTGGKDEQYF
once	TRBV14	TRBJ2-4	-	TGTGCCAGCAGCCAAACAGGACAGATATTAAACATTCAGTACTTC	CASSQTGQILNIQYF